This TCR beta chain is drawn from a study of cytomegalovirus exposure and HLA in healthy donors. Study-level points and caveats: Presence/absence analyses treated sequencing depth as roughly uniform across donors. CMV serostatus was the only immune exposure information that was available.

J was trimmed by 4 bases and V by 10 bases; bases with no gene match: 5. The CDR3 has 13 residues. CDR1 and CDR2 (germline): MDHEN, SYDVKM. As for this clone: Its antigen is unidentified.

PCR was performed using 60 Vbeta and 13 Jbeta primers. Sequenced by immunoSEQ multiplex PCR; TCRdb stores in-frame clones only, minus some. The sample lists over 100,000 clones, about 8.5% occurring once. The clonotype comes from a man between 40 and 49 years old in good health and CMV-seronegative. The sequencing input was PBMCs. The rearrangement links TRBV28 to TRBJ2-2; TRBD1 aligns across 8 bases. This CDR3 is CATQGQGTGELFF. The CDR3 coding sequence is TGTGCCACCCAAGGACAGGGCACCGGGGAGCTGTTTTTT.